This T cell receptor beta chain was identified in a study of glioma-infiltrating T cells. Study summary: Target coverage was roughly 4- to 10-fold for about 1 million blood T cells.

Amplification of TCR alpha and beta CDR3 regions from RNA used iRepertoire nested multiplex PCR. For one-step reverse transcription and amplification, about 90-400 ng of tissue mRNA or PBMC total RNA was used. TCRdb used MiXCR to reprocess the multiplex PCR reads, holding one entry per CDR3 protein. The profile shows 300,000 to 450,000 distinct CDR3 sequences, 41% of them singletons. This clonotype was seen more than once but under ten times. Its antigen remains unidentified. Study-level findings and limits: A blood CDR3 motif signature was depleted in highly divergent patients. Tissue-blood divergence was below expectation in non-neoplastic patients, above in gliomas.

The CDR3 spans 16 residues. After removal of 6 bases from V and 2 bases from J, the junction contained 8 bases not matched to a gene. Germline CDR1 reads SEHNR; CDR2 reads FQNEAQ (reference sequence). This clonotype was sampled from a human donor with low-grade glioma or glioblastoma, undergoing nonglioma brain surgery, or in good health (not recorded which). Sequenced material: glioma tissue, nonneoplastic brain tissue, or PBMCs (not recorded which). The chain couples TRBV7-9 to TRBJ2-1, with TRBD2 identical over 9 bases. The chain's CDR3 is CASRQAGGRAYNEQFF. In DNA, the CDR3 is TGTGCCAGCAGGCAGGCGGGCGGGAGGGCCTACAATGAGCAGTTCTTC.